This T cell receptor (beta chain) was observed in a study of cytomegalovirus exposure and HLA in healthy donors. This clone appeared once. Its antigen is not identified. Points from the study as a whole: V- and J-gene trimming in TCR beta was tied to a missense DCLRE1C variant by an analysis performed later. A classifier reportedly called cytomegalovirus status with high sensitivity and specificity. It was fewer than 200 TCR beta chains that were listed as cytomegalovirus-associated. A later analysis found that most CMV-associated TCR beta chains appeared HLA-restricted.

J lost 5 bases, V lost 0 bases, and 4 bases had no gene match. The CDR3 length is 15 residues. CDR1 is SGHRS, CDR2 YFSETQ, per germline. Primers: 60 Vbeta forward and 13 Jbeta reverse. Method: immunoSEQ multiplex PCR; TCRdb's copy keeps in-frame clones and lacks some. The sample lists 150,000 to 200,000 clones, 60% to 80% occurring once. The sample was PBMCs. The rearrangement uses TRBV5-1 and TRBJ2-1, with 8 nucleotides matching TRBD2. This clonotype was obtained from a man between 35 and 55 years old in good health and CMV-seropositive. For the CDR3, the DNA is TGCGCCAGCAGCTTGGGACTAGCGTTCGACAATGAGCAGTTCTTC. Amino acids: CASSLGLAFDNEQFF.